The 16 T cell receptor beta chains given below trace back to one sample, sequenced in a study of human T cells and chemical hapten exposure. This sample's time point: patch test 1, 2 weeks after DPC sensitization. Stated treatment: therapeutic diphenylcyclopropenone sensitization with weekly scalp DPC. TCRdb analysed the RACE reads with MiXCR anew, one entry per CDR3 protein. This sample has about 69,000 distinct CDR3 sequences, with about 31% found just once. The sequences come from whole blood, collected in connection with sensitization to the hapten diphenylcyclopropenone (DPC). The origin of the receptors is a man aged 35-49 years with alopecia areata. Some clones in this sample may be carry-over from other donors' samples.

This clonotype appeared a few times. The chain carries TRBV12-3 or TRBV12-4 and TRBJ1-2; a possible D gene is TRBD1 (5 bases). V shed 0 bases and J shed 0 bases, with 11 bases lying between them. CDR3 length equals 16 residues. CDR3 nucleotide sequence: TGTGCCAGCAGTTTAGCAGGGGACCTTGCTAACTATGGCTACACCTTC. Residues: CASSLAGDLANYGYTF.

The gene calls are TRBV10-3 and TRBJ1-1; 11 bases are shared with TRBD1. V trimming: 4 bases; J trimming: 0 bases; junction bases outside the gene matches: 1. The CDR3 totals 15 residues. Germline CDR1 is ENHRY and CDR2 is SYGVKD. This chain's CDR3 is CAISGTGGLNTEAFF. In DNA, the CDR3 is TGTGCCATCAGTGGGACAGGGGGCTTGAACACTGAAGCTTTCTTT.

This chain links TRBV10-1 with TRBJ1-1; no clear D gene. Trimming shortened V by 4 bases and J by 3 bases, and 12 bases separated the two germline ends. The CDR3 has 14 amino acids. From germline, CDR1 is WNHNN and CDR2 SYGVQD (reference sequence). The DNA for the CDR3 is TGCGCCAGCAGTGCGGGCAGCCAGGACACTGAAGCTTTCTTT. Translated: CASSAGSQDTEAFF.

The chain carries TRBV6-4 and TRBJ2-1; 9 bases align to TRBD2. V shed 4 bases and J 4 bases; nucleotides not matched to a gene: 5. Germline values: CDR1 MRHNA, CDR2 SNTAGT. This CDR3 is built from 15 residues. The DNA for the CDR3 is TGTGCCAGCAGTGTTGGACTAGCGCAATACAATGAGCAGTTCTTC. Translating gives CASSVGLAQYNEQFF.

This clonotype appeared many times. This chain uses TRBV19 with TRBJ1-1; D may be TRBD1 (5 bases). Germline V gene data show CDR1 as LNHDA and CDR2 as SQIVND (reference sequence). The CDR3 loop spans 13 amino acids. V was shortened by 0 bases and J by 5 bases, with 7 bases between the two germline ends. The CDR3 here is CASSIDPGTEAFF. The CDR3, as DNA: TGTGCCAGTAGTATAGATCCAGGGACTGAAGCTTTCTTT.

This chain links TRBV13 with TRBJ2-5, with 8 bases lining up with TRBD1. The trim removed 5 bases at V and 4 bases at J, leaving 9 bases unmatched. The CDR3 spans 15 residues. Germline CDR1 reads PRHDT; CDR2 reads FYEKMQ (reference sequence). The chain's CDR3 is CASSLSQGARETQYF. DNA of the CDR3: TGTGCCAGCAGCCTAAGTCAGGGGGCCCGAGAGACCCAGTACTTC.

In this sample, this clonotype turned up a few times. The chain combines TRBV29-1 with TRBJ2-5; D remains unclear. Germline values: CDR1 SQVTM, CDR2 ANQGSEA. The CDR3 runs to 12 residues. Trimming took 2 bases from V and 2 from J, leaving 6 bases between them. The CDR3 DNA is TGCAGCGTTGAACACAGTCAAGAGACCCAGTACTTC. Translation gives CSVEHSQETQYF.

This clonotype was found a few times. The J gene is TRBJ2-1, the V gene TRBV14; TRBD1 aligns across 10 bases. The germline V gene has CDR1 SGHDN and CDR2 FVKESK. The CDR3 consists of 16 residues. Trimming at V came to 0 bases and at J to 7 bases, leaving 6 bases not matched to a gene. CDR3 region: CASSQDLRQGANEQFF. CDR3 sequence (DNA): TGTGCCAGCAGCCAAGATTTGCGACAGGGGGCAAATGAGCAGTTCTTC.

This clonotype came up once. This chain connects TRBV2 to TRBJ1-4; D is undetermined. Germline loops: CDR1 SNHLY, CDR2 FYNNEI. Trimming took off 0 bases at V and 3 bases at J, with 11 bases between the two ends. This CDR3 region has 16 residues. The CDR3 DNA reads as TGTGCCAGCAGTGAAGCAGTTGTGATGGCTAATGAAAAACTGTTTTTT. Translation: CASSEAVVMANEKLFF.

The chain couples TRBV29-1 to TRBJ2-1, with TRBD2 matching over 7 bases. The V gene's germline CDR1 is SQVTM and CDR2 ANQGSEA. This CDR3 has 19 residues. The junction had 28 bases not matched to a gene; V was cut back by 7 bases and J by 7 bases. CDR3 sequence reads: CSAGRVRQGGSARGNEQFF. In DNA form, the CDR3 reads TGCAGCGCCGGTAGAGTCCGGCAGGGAGGGTCCGCGCGGGGTAATGAGCAGTTCTTC.

The chain carries TRBV7-9 and TRBJ1-1; D is uncertain. The germline V gene encodes CDR1 SEHNR and CDR2 FQNEAQ (reference sequence). The ends were cut back, 6 bases at V and 1 base at J, with 6 bases in the middle. The CDR3 runs 12 residues. The CDR3 reads CASRSENTEAFF. The CDR3 nucleotides are TGTGCCAGCAGATCAGAGAACACTGAAGCTTTCTTT.

This clonotype was picked up a small number of times. V and J are TRBV7-9 and TRBJ1-3; no clear D. Germline CDR1 is SEHNR and CDR2 is FQNEAQ (reference sequence). CDR3 length equals 16 residues. The V gene lost 0 bases and the J gene lost 4 bases, with 13 bases spanning the gap. The CDR3 nucleotides read TGTGCCAGCAGCTTAGCGCTGTCGGGGAGCGGAAACACCATATATTTT. Residues: CASSLALSGSGNTIYF.

This chain uses TRBV28 with TRBJ1-1, with D possibly being TRBD1 (6 bases). The CDR3 has 15 residues. Trimming removed 2 bases at V and 7 bases at J, with 17 bases between. CDR1 MDHEN and CDR2 SYDVKM come from the germline V gene. CDR3 sequence: CASSLPAGGLGEAFF. DNA for the CDR3: TGTGCCAGCAGTTTACCGGCCGGGGGGCTGGGTGAAGCTTTCTTT.

The gene calls are TRBV5-6 and TRBJ1-1, with TRBD1 matching 12 bases. The CDR3 extends over 14 amino acids. CDR1 and CDR2 from the germline V gene are SGHDT and YYEEEE. The ends lost 4 bases at V and 11 bases at J; junction bases unmatched: 9. The CDR3 loop is CASSRGTGGSVAFF. DNA for the CDR3: TGTGCCAGCAGCAGGGGGACAGGGGGCAGTGTGGCTTTCTTT.

This clonotype turned up a few times. This chain connects TRBV7-9 to TRBJ2-5; TRBD1 matches at 8 bases. V shed 4 bases, J shed 1 base, and the junction held 11 bases outside the gene matches. CDR1 SEHNR and CDR2 FQNEAQ come from the germline V gene (reference sequence). CDR3 size: 17 residues. CDR3 sequence reads: CASSSKLTQGAQETQYF. The CDR3 coding sequence is TGTGCCAGCAGCTCGAAACTTACGCAGGGGGCCCAAGAGACCCAGTACTTC.

A remark on this clonotype: The conserved final phenylalanine or tryptophan is absent from the CDR3, which likely points to a read error. CDR3 in DNA: TGTGCCAGCAGACCCGGGGACTCCTCCTACGAGCAGTACATC. Translation: CASRPGDSSYEQYI. The V call is TRBV27, the J call TRBJ2-7, with a weak D call TRBD2 (6 bases). This CDR3 is 14 amino acids long. The V gene's germline CDR1 is MNHEY and CDR2 SMNVEV (reference sequence). The ends were cut back, 6 bases at V and 0 bases at J, with 12 bases in the middle.